The next 15 T cell receptor beta chains were all read from a single sample in a study of CD8 T cells in Susac syndrome. Random hexamers were used to reverse transcribe roughly 0.45 to 1 ug of RNA. In TCRdb, the immunoSEQ multiplex PCR reads were re-called with MiXCR into one record per CDR3 protein. The sample includes roughly 150,000 distinct CDR3 sequences, 95% of them seen just once. Input material: CD4+ T cells from PBMCs. Receptors originate from a human donor with Susac syndrome.

V is TRBV12-3 or TRBV12-4 and J is TRBJ1-5; D unclear. The length of the CDR3 is 14 residues. The V end was cut by 5 bases, the J end by 3 bases, with 11 bases between. The CDR3 spells CASSPGGDNQPQHF. As DNA, the CDR3 is TGTGCCAGCAGTCCTGGTGGGGACAATCAGCCCCAGCATTTT.

The chain combines TRBV7-3 with TRBJ2-7; D is tentatively TRBD1 or TRBD2 (5 bases each). Germline V lookup: CDR1 SGHTA, CDR2 FQGTGA. V lost 5 bases and J 0 bases, leaving 14 bases between the germline ends. CDR3 length equals 15 residues. The CDR3 nucleotides read TGTGCCAGCAGCCCACTGGGGACGGGCTCCTACGAGCAGTACTTC. This translates into CASSPLGTGSYEQYF.

The chain links TRBV7-8 to TRBJ2-2; no reliable D call. Trimming shortened V by 2 bases and J by 3 bases, and 22 bases separated the two germline ends. CDR3 size: 19 residues. Germline assignment: CDR1 SGHVS and CDR2 FQNEAQ. The CDR3 nucleotides are TGTGCCAGCAGCTTAAGAAGTTGGTCGCAGGCTTTTCACACCGGGGAGCTGTTTTTT. The encoded protein is CASSLRSWSQAFHTGELFF.

The rearrangement uses TRBV20-1 and TRBJ2-7; 7 bases match TRBD1. Germline V CDR1 and CDR2: DFQATT, SNEGSKA (reference sequence). CDR3 length: 13 residues. J was trimmed by 1 base and V by 1 base; bases with no gene match: 1. The CDR3 here is CSARVTGSYEQYF. The CDR3 DNA is TGCAGTGCTAGAGTGACAGGGTCCTACGAGCAGTACTTC.

The J gene is TRBJ2-2, the V gene TRBV29-1, with D unclear. Trimming took 4 bases from V and 1 from J, leaving 10 bases between them. This CDR3 spans 14 amino acids. The V gene's germline CDR1 is SQVTM and CDR2 ANQGSEA. CDR3 DNA sequence: TGCAGCGTTGTCCAGGCTCGGAACACCGGGGAGCTGTTTTTT. Protein: CSVVQARNTGELFF.

The rearrangement joins TRBV12-3 or TRBV12-4 to TRBJ1-1, with D possibly matching TRBD1 (6 bases). The V gene lost 7 bases and the J gene lost 2 bases, with 17 bases spanning the gap. The CDR3 extends over 15 amino acids. The DNA for the CDR3 is TGTGCCAGCACCCTAGGGGGGACATCCAACACTGAAGCTTTCTTT. It encodes CASTLGGTSNTEAFF.

The chain is built from TRBV12-3 or TRBV12-4 and TRBJ1-1; TRBD1 is a possible D gene (5 bases). The V end was cut by 7 bases, the J end by 6 bases, with 15 bases between. The CDR3 totals 13 residues. CDR3 sequence (DNA): TGTGCCAGCAACGAACGGGGGTTGGCTGAAGCTTTCTTT. Protein product: CASNERGLAEAFF.

The chain is built from TRBV3-1 and TRBJ1-4, with a possible D match to TRBD1 (5 bases). This CDR3 is 15 amino acids long. Germline-derived CDR1 and CDR2 are LGHDT and YNNKEL (reference sequence). Trimming shortened V by 1 base and J by 7 bases, and 13 bases separated the two germline ends. The CDR3 reads CASSQATGPAEKLFF. The CDR3 region has the DNA TGTGCCAGCAGCCAAGCCACAGGCCCGGCTGAAAAACTGTTTTTT.

The chain couples TRBV2 to TRBJ1-2, with D unclear. CDR1 is SNHLY and CDR2 is FYNNEI in the germline V gene. The length of the CDR3 is 12 residues. Trimming pared 5 bases from V and 5 bases from J, leaving 9 bases between. The CDR3 nucleotides read TGTGCCAGCAGTAATACGGTGTATGGCTACACCTTC. The encoded protein is CASSNTVYGYTF.

The CDR3 sequence is CASSYSGFYANYGYTF. CDR3 DNA: TGTGCCAGCAGTTACTCCGGGTTTTACGCTAACTATGGCTACACCTTC. The chain uses TRBV6-5 and TRBJ1-2; D unresolved. V was clipped by 0 bases and J by 0 bases, with 11 bases between them. Germline V gene sequence: CDR1 MNHEY, CDR2 SVGAGI. The CDR3 spans 16 residues.

This chain connects TRBV11-2 to TRBJ1-1; 7 bases fit TRBD1. V gave up 2 bases and J gave up 6 bases; unmatched junction bases: 3. This CDR3 has 13 residues. Germline V gene lookup returns CDR1 SGHAT and CDR2 FQNNGV. The CDR3 coding sequence is TGTGCCAGCAGCTTAACAGGGGCCCCTGAAGCTTTCTTT. Its protein product is CASSLTGAPEAFF.

This chain joins TRBV18 and TRBJ1-1; D not certain. V gave up 5 bases and J gave up 1 base, with 8 bases separating them. CDR1 and CDR2 (germline): KGHSH, LQKENI. The CDR3 is 13 amino acids. In DNA form, the CDR3 reads TGTGCCAGCTCAGATTCGGGGAACACTGAAGCTTTCTTT. Its translation is CASSDSGNTEAFF.

This chain uses TRBV1 with TRBJ2-3; no DNA check was done on the table's D call, TRBD1. TRBV1 is an annotated pseudogene. The CDR3 covers 13 residues. The CDR3 sequence: CTRGVGTTDTQYF. The CDR3 DNA follows: TGCACCAGAGGGGTCGGCACCACAGATACGCAGTATTTT.

This clonotype came up once. The chain is built from TRBV10-3 and TRBJ2-7; 7 positions match TRBD1. CDR1 and CDR2 (germline): ENHRY, SYGVKD. After removal of 10 bases from V and 3 bases from J, the junction contained 9 bases not matched to a gene. The CDR3 covers 13 residues. CDR3 loop: CASAPGTDYEQYF. The DNA of the CDR3 is TGTGCCAGCGCGCCCGGGACAGACTACGAGCAGTACTTC.

This clonotype appeared a single time. The rearrangement links TRBV7-2 to TRBJ2-3; 7 positions match TRBD1. With V trimmed by 5 bases and J by 8 bases, 1 base remained unmatched. The CDR3 has 11 residues. Per germline, CDR1 SGHTA and CDR2 FQGNSA. As DNA, the CDR3 is TGTGCCAGCAGCCGACAGGGTACGCAGTATTTT. Its translation: CASSRQGTQYF. Full variable domain (missing parts from reference TRBV7-2 and TRBJ2-3): GAGVSQSPSNKVTEKGKDVELRCDPISGHTALYWYRQSLGQGLEFLIYFQGNSAPDKSGLPSDRFSAERTGGSVSTLTIQRTQQEDSAVYLCASSRQGTQYFGPGTRLTVL.